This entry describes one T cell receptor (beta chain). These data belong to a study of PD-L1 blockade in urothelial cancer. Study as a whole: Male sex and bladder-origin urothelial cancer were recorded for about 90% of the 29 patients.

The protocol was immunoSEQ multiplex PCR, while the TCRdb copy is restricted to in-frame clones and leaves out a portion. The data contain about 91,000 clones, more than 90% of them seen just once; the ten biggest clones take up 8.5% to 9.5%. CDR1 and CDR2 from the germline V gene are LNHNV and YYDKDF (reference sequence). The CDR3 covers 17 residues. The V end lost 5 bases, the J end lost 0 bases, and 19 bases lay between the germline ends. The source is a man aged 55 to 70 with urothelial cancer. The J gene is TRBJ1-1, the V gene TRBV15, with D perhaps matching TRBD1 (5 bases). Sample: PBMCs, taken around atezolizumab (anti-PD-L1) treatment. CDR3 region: CATSLGRTGHLNTEAFF. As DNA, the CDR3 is TGTGCCACCAGCCTTGGACGTACCGGACACCTGAACACTGAAGCTTTCTTT.